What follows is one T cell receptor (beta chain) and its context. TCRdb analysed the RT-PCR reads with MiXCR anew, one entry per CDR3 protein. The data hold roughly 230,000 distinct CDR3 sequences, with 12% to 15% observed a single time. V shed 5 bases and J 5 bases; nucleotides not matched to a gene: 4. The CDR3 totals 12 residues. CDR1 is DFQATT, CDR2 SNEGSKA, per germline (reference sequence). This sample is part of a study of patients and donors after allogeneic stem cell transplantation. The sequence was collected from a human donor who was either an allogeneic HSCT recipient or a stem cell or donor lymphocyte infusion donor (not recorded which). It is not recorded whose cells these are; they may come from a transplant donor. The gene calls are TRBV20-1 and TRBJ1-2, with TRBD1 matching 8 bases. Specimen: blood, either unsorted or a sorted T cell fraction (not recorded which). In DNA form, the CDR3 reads TGCAGTGCTCGGACAGGGAAGTATGGCTACACCTTC. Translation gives CSARTGKYGYTF.